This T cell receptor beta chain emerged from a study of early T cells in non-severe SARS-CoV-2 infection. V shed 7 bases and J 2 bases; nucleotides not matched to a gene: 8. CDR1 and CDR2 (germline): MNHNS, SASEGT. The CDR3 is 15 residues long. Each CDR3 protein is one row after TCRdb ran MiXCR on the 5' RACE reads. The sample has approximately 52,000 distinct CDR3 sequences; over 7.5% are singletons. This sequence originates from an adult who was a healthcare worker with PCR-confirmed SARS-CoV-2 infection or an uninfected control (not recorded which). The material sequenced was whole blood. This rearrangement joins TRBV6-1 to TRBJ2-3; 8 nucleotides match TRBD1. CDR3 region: CASTRDRRYTDTQYF. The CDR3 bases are TGTGCCAGCACCCGGGACAGGAGATACACAGATACGCAGTATTTT.